This record looks at one T cell receptor (beta chain) sequence and its context. Its cognate antigen is unknown. A sample-barcoded 5' primer and a J-beta primer mix were used in a second PCR of about 7 to 12 cycles. Each CDR3 protein is one row after TCRdb ran MiXCR on the 5' RACE reads. The sample has over a million distinct CDR3 sequences; roughly 43% are singletons. Per-sample PBMC isolation yielded at least 7 million cells. Every sample gave at least 5 micrograms of total RNA when it was extracted. The sample comes from a study of blood T cells in healthy people across ages. Findings and limits, study-wide: Naive T cell percentage showed a strong correlation with TCR beta diversity.

The V gene's germline CDR1 is LGHNA and CDR2 YSLEER. The CDR3 is 16 amino acids. V gave up 0 bases and J gave up 8 bases, with 19 bases separating them. This TCR was sampled from a woman between 18 and 29 years old in good health. Sequenced sample: blood. V gene TRBV4-3 combines with J gene TRBJ1-2, with D unclear. Here the CDR3 DNA reads TGCGCCAGCAGCCAAGAATTTAACCGGTTTTTCGAAGGCTACACCTTC. Residues: CASSQEFNRFFEGYTF.